A single sample gave rise to the 29 T cell receptor beta chains below, sequenced in a study of blood T cell repertoires in COVID-19. Method: immunoSEQ multiplex PCR; TCRdb's copy keeps in-frame clones and lacks some. The sample includes 250,000 to 300,000 clones, 85% to 90% of them seen just once. Sequencing was done on a sample of peripheral blood. The source of these receptors is a man younger than 30 with active or convalescent COVID-19.

The chain uses TRBV11-2 and TRBJ2-1, with TRBD2 matching 7 bases. Germline CDR1 is SGHAT and CDR2 is FQNNGV. There are 12 residues in the CDR3. With 5 bases clipped from V and 9 bases from J, the junction kept 4 bases outside the gene matches. CDR3 bases: TGTGCCAGCAGCAAGACTAGCCGTGAGCAGTTCTTC. It encodes CASSKTSREQFF. Together with reference TRBV11-2 and TRBJ2-1, the CDR3 gives the full variable domain: EAGVAQSPRYKIIEKRQSVAFWCNPISGHATLYWYQQILGQGPKLLIQFQNNGVVDDSQLPKDRFSAERLKGVDSTLKIQPAKLEDSAVYLCASSKTSREQFFGPGTRLTVL.

About this clone itself: At the DNA level, this CDR3 is encoded by other sequences in the same sample as well. The chain has TRBV19 and TRBJ2-5, with D unresolved. The germline gives CDR1 LNHDA, CDR2 SQIVND (reference sequence). This CDR3 is built from 12 residues. V was trimmed by 2 bases and J by 4 bases, leaving 5 bases between them. CDR3 sequence (DNA): TGTGCCAGTAGTATATCCGGAGAGACCCAGTACTTC. It is translated as CASSISGETQYF.

The V and J genes are TRBV10-3 and TRBJ1-4, with D maybe TRBD1 (6 bases). Looked up from germline, CDR1 is ENHRY and CDR2 is SYGVKD. V was clipped by 10 bases and J by 6 bases, with 18 bases between them. The CDR3 consists of 14 residues. The CDR3 is CATLDSRGHEKLFF. The CDR3 bases are TGTGCCACCCTCGACAGCAGGGGTCATGAAAAACTGTTTTTT.

V is TRBV7-2 and J is TRBJ1-6; a weak D match, TRBD1 (5 bases). CDR1 and CDR2 (germline): SGHTA, FQGNSA. The CDR3 covers 16 residues. Trimming stripped 5 bases from V and 7 bases from J, with 18 bases between. The DNA of the CDR3 is TGTGCCAGCAGCCGTTACCGGCGGGACTCCAATTCACCCCTCCACTTT. It translates to CASSRYRRDSNSPLHF.

The table lists this clone with a few counts. The chain combines TRBV12-3 or TRBV12-4 with TRBJ2-3; 7 bases fit TRBD2. The CDR3 loop spans 12 amino acids. Germline trimming cut 6 bases from V and 9 bases from J; bases unmatched to any gene: 6. The CDR3 DNA reads TGTGCCAGCAGCAGGACGGGAGGCACGCAGTATTTT. The encoded protein is CASSRTGGTQYF.

V and J are TRBV11-2 and TRBJ2-5; no definite D call. V dropped 1 base and J dropped 5 bases, with 8 bases sitting between them. The CDR3 is 13 amino acids. Germline V CDR1 and CDR2: SGHAT, FQNNGV. The CDR3 reads CASSLGGRETQYF. The CDR3 DNA reads as TGTGCCAGCAGCTTAGGTGGCAGGGAGACCCAGTACTTC.

Only one count was recorded for this clone. This chain's CDR3 is CASNSGGYNEQFF. The CDR3 DNA follows: TGCGCCAGCAATAGCGGGGGGTACAATGAGCAGTTCTTC. The V and J genes are TRBV5-1 and TRBJ2-1; 10 bases map to TRBD2. Germline CDR1 is SGHRS and CDR2 is YFSETQ. V was pared by 6 bases and J by 4 bases, with 1 base of the junction left unmatched. The CDR3 consists of 13 residues.

The chain recombines TRBV7-6 with TRBJ2-3; tentatively, D is TRBD1 (7 bases). V was pared by 5 bases and J by 3 bases, with 15 bases between. Per germline, CDR1 SGHVS and CDR2 FNYEAQ. CDR3 length equals 15 residues. DNA of the CDR3: TGTGCCAGCAGCCGTTCAGGGGGGAGTACAGATACGCAGTATTTT. The encoded protein is CASSRSGGSTDTQYF.

The gene calls are TRBV7-2 and TRBJ1-1, with 8 bases fitting TRBD1. Trimming took 6 bases from V and 4 from J; bases not matched to a gene: 4. Germline lookup yields CDR1 SGHTA and CDR2 FQGNSA. The CDR3 is 13 residues long. Here the CDR3 reads CASSRQGSTEAFF. CDR3 DNA sequence: TGTGCCAGCAGTCGACAGGGGAGCACTGAAGCTTTCTTT.

The chain combines TRBV5-5 with TRBJ1-5, with TRBD1 matching over 7 bases. After removal of 0 bases from V and 5 bases from J, the junction contained 5 bases not matched to a gene. The CDR3 loop spans 15 amino acids. CDR1 is SGHKS, CDR2 YYEKEE, per germline (reference sequence). Here the CDR3 reads CASSLAFQGDQPQHF. The DNA of the CDR3 is TGTGCCAGCAGCTTGGCTTTTCAGGGGGATCAGCCCCAGCATTTT.

CDR3 sequence (DNA): TGTGCCAGCAGCTTACCAGCGGGATACACAGATACGCAGTATTTT. Its protein product is CASSLPAGYTDTQYF. The chain carries TRBV7-2 and TRBJ2-3, with 7 nucleotides matching TRBD2. The V gene's germline CDR1 is SGHTA and CDR2 FQGNSA. The V and J ends lost 2 bases and 2 bases, in that order; junction bases with no gene match: 4. The CDR3 loop spans 15 amino acids.

V and J are TRBV11-2 and TRBJ1-6; no reliable D call. The CDR3 contains 13 residues. V was pared by 5 bases and J by 14 bases, with 16 bases between. CDR1 is SGHAT, CDR2 FQNNGV, per germline. CDR3 bases: TGTGCCAGCAGCCCCGAAGAGGCGACGACCCTCCACTTT. Amino acids: CASSPEEATTLHF.

The V call is TRBV2, the J call TRBJ2-7; TRBD1 might be the D (5 bases). Germline-derived CDR1 and CDR2 are SNHLY and FYNNEI. The V and J ends lost 4 bases and 3 bases respectively, with 16 bases between them. The CDR3 runs 15 residues. The CDR3 sequence: CASSVRAAWGYEQYF. As DNA, the CDR3 is TGTGCCAGCAGTGTCAGGGCAGCTTGGGGCTACGAGCAGTACTTC.

This chain uses TRBV5-4 with TRBJ1-1; 8 nucleotides agree with TRBD1. Germline values: CDR1 SGHNT, CDR2 YYREEE (reference sequence). CDR3 length equals 13 residues. V was pared by 4 bases and J by 8 bases, with 7 bases of the junction left unmatched. CDR3 in amino acids: CASSVRTGYEAFF. The CDR3 region has the DNA TGTGCCAGCAGCGTTAGGACAGGGTACGAAGCTTTCTTT.

CDR3 nucleotides: TGCGCCAGCAGCTTGGGGGACAGGGACGCTGGAAAACTGTTTTTT. Translating gives CASSLGDRDAGKLFF. The genes are TRBV5-1 and TRBJ1-4, with 9 bases identical to TRBD1. V lost 0 bases to trimming and J lost 10 bases; unmatched junction nucleotides: 7. Germline loops: CDR1 SGHRS, CDR2 YFSETQ. The CDR3 runs to 15 residues.

V and J are TRBV9 and TRBJ1-1, with D maybe TRBD1 (5 bases). The CDR3 length is 15 residues. CDR1 SGDLS and CDR2 YYNGEE come from the germline V gene. Deletions cut 4 bases from V and 4 bases from J, with 17 bases between. The CDR3 nucleotides read TGTGCCAGCAGCCCGTTACTAGGGGACTTCACTGAAGCTTTCTTT. Protein sequence: CASSPLLGDFTEAFF.

CDR3 sequence reads: CASGGQGYNEQFF. The CDR3 region has the DNA TGTGCCTCCGGGGGACAGGGATACAATGAGCAGTTCTTC. The chain joins TRBV19 to TRBJ2-1; 9 nucleotides match TRBD1. The germline gives CDR1 LNHDA, CDR2 SQIVND (reference sequence). The V gene end was trimmed by 11 bases and the J gene end by 4 bases; junction bases not matched to a gene: 6. The length of the CDR3 is 13 residues.

The chain couples TRBV2 to TRBJ1-2; D uncertain. Germline assignment: CDR1 SNHLY and CDR2 FYNNEI. Deletions cut 5 bases from V and 0 bases from J, with 10 bases between. This CDR3 is 14 amino acids long. The CDR3 region has the DNA TGTGCCAGCAGTCCGAGAAGAGCTAACTATGGCTACACCTTC. This codes for CASSPRRANYGYTF.

V is TRBV2 and J is TRBJ1-2; 7 bases are a match to TRBD1. Germline V gene lookup returns CDR1 SNHLY and CDR2 FYNNEI. This CDR3 region has 15 residues. Unmatched junction bases numbered 16, after V lost 8 bases and J lost 7 bases. The CDR3 loop is CASEGQRIGYGGYTF. The CDR3 nucleotides are TGTGCCAGCGAGGGACAGAGGATCGGGTACGGTGGCTACACCTTC.

This chain links TRBV30 with TRBJ1-1, with D tentatively TRBD1 (5 bases). The CDR3 runs to 14 residues. Trimming stripped 2 bases from V and 4 bases from J, with 14 bases between. CDR1 and CDR2 (germline): GTSNPN, SVGIG (reference sequence). The CDR3, as DNA: TGTGCCTGGAGTCTAAATCGGGGGGGCACTGAAGCTTTCTTT. The encoded protein is CAWSLNRGGTEAFF.

This chain joins TRBV4-2 and TRBJ1-3; no clear D gene. With 0 bases removed from V and 4 bases from J, the gap between germline ends came to 10 bases. Germline CDR1 is LGHNA and CDR2 is YNFKEQ. This CDR3 spans 15 amino acids. The CDR3 sequence is CASSQDGGSGNTIYF. The DNA of the CDR3 is TGTGCCAGCAGCCAAGACGGAGGGTCAGGAAACACCATATATTTT.

The V gene is TRBV6-5, the J gene TRBJ1-5, with unresolved D. With 0 bases removed from V and 2 bases from J, the gap between germline ends came to 8 bases. The CDR3 is 15 amino acids. Germline V gene data show CDR1 as MNHEY and CDR2 as SVGAGI. CDR3 protein: CASSYSNRGNQPQHF. The DNA of the CDR3 is TGTGCCAGCAGTTACTCGAACAGAGGCAATCAGCCCCAGCATTTT.

CDR3 loop: CAWSPSRTANSNQPQHF. CDR3 DNA sequence: TGTGCCTGGAGTCCCTCACGGACAGCAAATAGCAATCAGCCCCAGCATTTT. This chain connects TRBV30 to TRBJ1-5, with a possible D match to TRBD1 (6 bases). The CDR3 extends over 17 amino acids. Germline V CDR1 and CDR2: GTSNPN, SVGIG (reference sequence). V was trimmed by 2 bases and J by 0 bases, leaving 17 bases between them.

The chain links TRBV7-9 to TRBJ2-1; 8 bases line up with TRBD2. The CDR3 contains 17 residues. Germline V gene lookup returns CDR1 SEHNR and CDR2 FQNEAQ (reference sequence). After removal of 0 bases from V and 9 bases from J, the junction contained 13 bases not matched to a gene. The DNA for the CDR3 is TGTGCCAGCAGCTTAGCAGGTCGAGTCACCCTAGCGGGTGAGCAGTTCTTC. Translating it yields CASSLAGRVTLAGEQFF.

This chain uses TRBV10-3 with TRBJ2-7, with D possibly being TRBD1 (9 bases). This CDR3 contains 18 residues. Trimming stripped 2 bases from V and 4 bases from J, with 24 bases between. Germline CDR1 is ENHRY and CDR2 is SYGVKD. CDR3 DNA: TGTGCCATCAGTGAGCCGGACAGGGGACCGGGAGGGCCTTACGAGCAGTACTTC. This gives the protein CAISEPDRGPGGPYEQYF.

This clone has just a few counts. This sequence joins TRBV6-1 and TRBJ2-7, with 9 bases identical to TRBD1. Germline V gene data show CDR1 as MNHNS and CDR2 as SASEGT. V lost 2 bases to trimming and J lost 3 bases; unmatched junction nucleotides: 8. CDR3 length equals 16 residues. CDR3 sequence reads: CASSESAGTGSYEQYF. Written as DNA, the CDR3 is TGTGCCAGCAGTGAATCAGCGGGGACAGGGAGCTACGAGCAGTACTTC.

V usage is TRBV5-1 and J usage is TRBJ2-5; 8 bases are shared with TRBD1. CDR1 and CDR2 from the germline V gene are SGHRS and YFSETQ. This CDR3 has 13 amino acids. After removal of 4 bases from V and 7 bases from J, the junction contained 6 bases not matched to a gene. As DNA, the CDR3 is TGCGCCAGCAGCCACGGACAGGGCGGGACCCAGTACTTC. Protein: CASSHGQGGTQYF.

The rearrangement uses TRBV19 and TRBJ1-5; TRBD1 might be the D (6 bases). The V end was cut by 10 bases, the J end by 2 bases, with 18 bases between. The CDR3 length is 15 residues. Germline V gene sequence: CDR1 LNHDA, CDR2 SQIVND (reference sequence). CDR3 sequence reads: CATYDGGAGNQPQHF. The CDR3 coding sequence is TGTGCCACCTACGATGGGGGGGCTGGCAATCAGCCCCAGCATTTT.

The V gene is TRBV3-1 (or the pseudogene TRBV3-2), the J gene TRBJ2-7, with 8 bases that match TRBD2. V was pared by 5 bases and J by 5 bases, with 8 bases of the junction left unmatched. The CDR3 length is 14 residues. Per the germline V gene, CDR1 is LGHDT and CDR2 is YNNKEL (reference sequence). CDR3 sequence (DNA): TGTGCCAGCAGCGAGCCGGGACTAGGCCACGAGCAGTACTTC. This codes for CASSEPGLGHEQYF.